A single sample is the source of the 2 T cell receptor beta chains below, sequenced in a study of T cell clonotyping in hematopoietic cell transplantation. Only in-frame clones appear in the TCRdb table, and some are missing; sequencing was by immunoSEQ multiplex PCR. Here the sample spans 15,000 to 20,000 clones, more than 60% being singletons. The material sequenced was PBMCs, taken 30 days after allogeneic stem cell transplant. These receptors all stem from a male patient aged 50 or older who had an allogeneic stem cell transplant from an unrelated donor, so T cells may come from the graft donor. Some clones in this sample may be carry-over from other donors' samples.

The rearrangement links TRBV28 to TRBJ2-7, with no clear D. V lost 5 bases and J lost 3, with 8 bases in between. This CDR3 is built from 12 residues. The germline CDR1 and CDR2 sequences are MDHEN and SYDVKM. The CDR3 is CASSRLNYEQYF. The CDR3 bases are TGTGCCAGCAGTCGACTGAACTACGAGCAGTACTTC. Using reference TRBV28 and TRBJ2-7 for the parts outside the CDR3, the full variable domain is DVKVTQSSRYLVKRTGEKVFLECVQDMDHENMFWYRQDPGLGLRLIYFSYDVKMKEKGDIPEGYSVSREKKERFSLILESASTNQTSMYLCASSRLNYEQYFGPGTRLTVT.

CDR3 bases: TGTGCCAGCAGAGGACAGGGGTCGTCCCTCCACTTT. Residues: CASRGQGSSLHF. The chain links TRBV2 to TRBJ1-6; 9 nucleotides match TRBD1. This CDR3 is 12 amino acids long. In germline, CDR1 is SNHLY, CDR2 FYNNEI. The trim removed 6 bases at V and 14 bases at J, leaving 5 bases unmatched.